Listed below are T cell receptor beta chains from one sample, sequenced in a study of blood T cell repertoires in COVID-19. The method was immunoSEQ multiplex PCR; TCRdb's version includes in-frame clones alone and lacks a portion of them. In the table there are around 130,000 clones, over 60% of which are singletons. Material: peripheral blood. All receptors derive from a man between 50 and 59 years old with acute or convalescent COVID-19. Each CDR3 is given with its conserved first and last residue. D genes are given only for firm matches. Rows may omit the clone size; those that give it use once, few, many or a size class.

NA,TRBJ2-3,NA,TRBV10-3,TGTGCCATCCGGGGACTGCCTAAGCGCTACACAGATACGCAGTATTTT,CAIRGLPKRYTDTQYF
once,TRBJ1-4,TRBD1,TRBV19,TGTGCCAGTAGTCCCGGGGACAGGGGGCAAGGTGAAAAACTGTTTTTT,CASSPGDRGQGEKLFF
NA,TRBJ1-2,NA,TRBV6-6,TGTGCCAGCAGTTGGGCCAAACAGGCGAACTATGGCTACACCTTC,CASSWAKQANYGYTF
NA,TRBJ1-5,TRBD1,TRBV27,TGTGCCAGCAGTGCCCGGGGACAGGGAGGGTGGCCCCAGCATTTT,CASSARGQGGWPQHF
NA,TRBJ1-4,NA,TRBV27,TGTGCCAGCAGTTTCAGTCGGGGAAAGAATGAAAAACTGTTTTTT,CASSFSRGKNEKLFF
NA,TRBJ2-5,TRBD2,TRBV9,TGTGCCAGCAGCGTAGAGGGTAGCGGGGGTCCAAACGTGGAGACCCAGTACTTC,CASSVEGSGGPNVETQYF
NA,TRBJ1-5,NA,TRBV28,TGTGCCAGCAGTCCAATAGATAGCAATCAGCCCCAGCATTTT,CASSPIDSNQPQHF
few,TRBJ1-4,NA,TRBV3-1/TRBV3-2,TGTGCCAGCAGCCAAGTAGTCGAAAAACTGTTTTTT,CASSQVVEKLFF
NA,TRBJ1-2,TRBD1,TRBV5-1,TGCGCCAGCAGCTTTATAAAGGACAGGAATCATCCTAACTATGGCTACACCTTC,CASSFIKDRNHPNYGYTF
NA,TRBJ2-7,TRBD2,TRBV10-3,TGTGCCATCAGGGACCAGCGGGGGGGAGCCTACGAGCAGTACTTC,CAIRDQRGGAYEQYF
NA,TRBJ2-1,TRBD2,TRBV2,TGTGCCAGCAGACCCCCTAGCGGGGGGCCTCTCGAGCAGTTCTTC,CASRPPSGGPLEQFF
NA,TRBJ1-6,NA,TRBV12-2,TGTGCAAGTCGCTTTCTGGCCGCACCCCTCCACTTT,CASRFLAAPLHF
NA,TRBJ1-5,NA,TRBV5-5,TGTGCCAGCAGCTTGGCAGGGGCAAGCAATCAGCCCCAGCATTTT,CASSLAGASNQPQHF
NA,TRBJ1-5,TRBD1,TRBV3-1/TRBV3-2,TGTGCCAGCAGCCACAGACAGGGGAACCAGCCCCAGCATTTT,CASSHRQGNQPQHF
NA,TRBJ2-5,NA,TRBV19,TGTGCCAGTAGTATAGTTGGATACTACCGGCAAGAGACCCAGTACTTC,CASSIVGYYRQETQYF
NA,TRBJ2-1,TRBD1,TRBV19,TGTGCCAGTAGTATTAGGGGGCCCTACAATGAGCAGTTCTTC,CASSIRGPYNEQFF
many,TRBJ1-5,NA,TRBV4-1,TGCGCCAGCAGCCAAGGGTCGGCCAGGGGATTCAATCAGCCCCAGCATTTT,CASSQGSARGFNQPQHF
NA,TRBJ2-1,NA,TRBV7-2,TGTGCCAGCAGCTTAGTGAAGGGGGATGAGCAGTTCTTC,CASSLVKGDEQFF
NA,TRBJ2-5,TRBD2,TRBV9,TGTGCCAGCAGCGTAGATCCCCTCCGGACTAGCGGATCGTACCAAGAGACCCAGTACTTC,CASSVDPLRTSGSYQETQYF
NA,TRBJ2-2,NA,TRBV11-2,TGTGCCAGCAGCTTAGTGGCGGGGTTGAACACCGGGGAGCTGTTTTTT,CASSLVAGLNTGELFF
NA,TRBJ1-6,TRBD1,TRBV5-1,TGCGCCAGCAGCTTGGCGGGACAGGGGGCTAGTAATTCACCCCTCCACTTT,CASSLAGQGASNSPLHF
NA,TRBJ1-2,NA,TRBV15,TGTGCCACCAGCAGAGGAATCGGGGGATATGGCTACACCTTC,CATSRGIGGYGYTF
once,TRBJ1-6,NA,TRBV19,TGTGCCAGTAGTATAGCCGGGTCCGAATTTTCACCCCTCCACTTT,CASSIAGSEFSPLHF
NA,TRBJ1-3,TRBD1,TRBV7-9,TGTGCCAGCAGCTTGGACAGGGGAAACACCATATATTTT,CASSLDRGNTIYF
NA,TRBJ2-1,TRBD1,TRBV6-4,TGTGCCAGCAGTGACTCGGCCGGGACAGGGGGCAATGAGCAGTTCTTC,CASSDSAGTGGNEQFF
NA,TRBJ1-1,NA,TRBV5-1,TGCGCCAGCAGCAGACAGACTTCGAACACTGAAGCTTTCTTT,CASSRQTSNTEAFF
NA,TRBJ1-1,NA,TRBV11-2,TGTGCCAGCAGCTCACCCCGGGGGAGGACTGAAGCTTTCTTT,CASSSPRGRTEAFF
NA,TRBJ1-1,NA,TRBV20-1,TGCAGTGCAGGACTCAACACTGAAGCTTTCTTT,CSAGLNTEAFF
few,TRBJ2-7,TRBD1,TRBV18,TGTGCCAGCTCACCAAAGGACAGGGGGCTCTACGAGCAGTACTTC,CASSPKDRGLYEQYF
once,TRBJ2-2,TRBD2,TRBV28,TGTGCCAGCAGCCGAGTAGCGGGGGGATCCACCGGGGAGCTGTTTTTT,CASSRVAGGSTGELFF
NA,TRBJ2-1,TRBD2,TRBV4-1,TGCGCCAGCAGCCTTACGACTAGCGGGTTTAACAATGAGCAGTTCTTC,CASSLTTSGFNNEQFF
NA,TRBJ2-1,NA,TRBV28,TGTGCCAGCAGTTTTTTCGACAATGAGCAGTTCTTC,CASSFFDNEQFF
NA,TRBJ2-2,NA,TRBV19,TGTGCCAGTATCTCCAACACCGGGGAGCTGTTTTTT,CASISNTGELFF
few,TRBJ1-1,NA,TRBV5-5,TGTGCCAGCAGCTTGGTCTCAGGGTCCACTGAAGCTTTCTTT,CASSLVSGSTEAFF
NA,TRBJ1-4,NA,TRBV19,TGTGCCAGTAGTAGGGCCGGCACTAATGAAAAACTGTTTTTT,CASSRAGTNEKLFF
NA,TRBJ2-3,TRBD2,TRBV7-6,TGTGCCAGCAGCCCGGGACTAGCGGGGACTACAGATACGCAGTATTTT,CASSPGLAGTTDTQYF
once,TRBJ2-7,TRBD2,TRBV11-2,TGTGCCAGCAGAAAATTAGCGGGGACCTACGAGCAGTACTTC,CASRKLAGTYEQYF
NA,TRBJ1-2,TRBD1,TRBV10-1,TGCGCCAGCAGTCGGGACAGGGATGGCTACACCTTC,CASSRDRDGYTF
NA,TRBJ1-6,NA,TRBV5-8,TGTGCCAGCAGTTCAGACTACGGGACAAGGGGCTCTGGTAATTCACCCCTCCACTTT,CASSSDYGTRGSGNSPLHF
NA,TRBJ2-6,NA,TRBV5-5,TGTGCCAGCAGCTGGTCAGGGTTTGGTGGGGCCAACGTCCTGACTTTC,CASSWSGFGGANVLTF
NA,TRBJ2-2,NA,TRBV9,TGTGCCAGCAGCGTAGCTAGTCCGGGGGACTTAAACACCGGGGAGCTGTTTTTT,CASSVASPGDLNTGELFF
NA,TRBJ1-5,NA,TRBV30,TGTGCCTGGAGTATCGGACTACTTAGCAATCAGCCCCAGCATTTT,CAWSIGLLSNQPQHF
NA,TRBJ2-7,TRBD1,TRBV7-8,TGTGCCAGCAGCTTAGACGGGAAGGGACAGGGGCACTACGAGCAGTACTTC,CASSLDGKGQGHYEQYF
NA,TRBJ1-2,TRBD1,TRBV20-1,TGCAGTGCTAGTATCACAGGGGGTGGCTACACCTTC,CSASITGGGYTF
NA,TRBJ1-2,NA,TRBV20-1,TGCAGTGTGCAGGGAGGGTATGGCTACACCTTC,CSVQGGYGYTF
NA,TRBJ1-6,NA,TRBV2,TGTGCCAGCAGTGGCTACAGGGTTGGGAATTCACCCCTCCACTTT,CASSGYRVGNSPLHF
few,TRBJ2-2,NA,TRBV9,TGTGCCAGCAGCGTAGTGTCAAACACCGGGGAGCTGTTTTTT,CASSVVSNTGELFF
NA,TRBJ1-1,NA,TRBV5-4,TGTGCCAGCCTGGGGGGTTCGCCGTATGAAGCTTTCTTT,CASLGGSPYEAFF